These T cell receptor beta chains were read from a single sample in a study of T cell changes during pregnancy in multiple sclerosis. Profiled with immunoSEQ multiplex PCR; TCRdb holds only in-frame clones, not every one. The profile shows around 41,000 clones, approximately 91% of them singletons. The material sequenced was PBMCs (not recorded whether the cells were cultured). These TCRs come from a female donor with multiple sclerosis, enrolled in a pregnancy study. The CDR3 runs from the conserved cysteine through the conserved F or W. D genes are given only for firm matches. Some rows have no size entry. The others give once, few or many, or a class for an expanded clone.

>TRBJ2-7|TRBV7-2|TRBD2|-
TGTGCCAGCAGCCTAAACCAGGGACTAGCGGGAGGCGAGCAGTACTTC
CASSLNQGLAGGEQYF
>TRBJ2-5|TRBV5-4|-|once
TGTGCCAGCAGCCACAGGGATCAAGAGACCCAGTACTTC
CASSHRDQETQYF
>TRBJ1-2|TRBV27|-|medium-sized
TGTGCCAGCAGTTTTTCAGGGGAGTATGGCTACACCTTC
CASSFSGEYGYTF
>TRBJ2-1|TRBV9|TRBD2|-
TGTGCCAGCAGCTCACGAGGGGGACTAGTTGGCGATGAGCAGTTCTTC
CASSSRGGLVGDEQFF
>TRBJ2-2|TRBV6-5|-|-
TGTGCCAGCAGTTACTTTAGGTCAGACACCGGGGAGCTGTTTTTT
CASSYFRSDTGELFF
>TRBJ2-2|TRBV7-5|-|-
TGTGTCAGAAGCTTAACGGGTCGCGCGCCCGCTTCGGGGGAGCTGTTTTTT
CVRSLTGRAPASGELFF
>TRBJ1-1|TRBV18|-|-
TGTGCCAGCTCACCTCGGGAGGCCGTGAACACTGAAGCTTTCTTT
CASSPREAVNTEAFF
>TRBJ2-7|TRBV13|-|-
TGTGCCAGCAGCCACAGGGTGCTTGGCGAGCAGTACTTC
CASSHRVLGEQYF
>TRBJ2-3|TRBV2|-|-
TGTGCCAACCGGGGAGGACTGCGCACAGATACGCAGTATTTT
CANRGGLRTDTQYF
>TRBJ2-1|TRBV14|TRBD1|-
TGTGCCAGCAGCCAGTGGACAGGGGGGTCTACTGAGCAGTTCTTC
CASSQWTGGSTEQFF